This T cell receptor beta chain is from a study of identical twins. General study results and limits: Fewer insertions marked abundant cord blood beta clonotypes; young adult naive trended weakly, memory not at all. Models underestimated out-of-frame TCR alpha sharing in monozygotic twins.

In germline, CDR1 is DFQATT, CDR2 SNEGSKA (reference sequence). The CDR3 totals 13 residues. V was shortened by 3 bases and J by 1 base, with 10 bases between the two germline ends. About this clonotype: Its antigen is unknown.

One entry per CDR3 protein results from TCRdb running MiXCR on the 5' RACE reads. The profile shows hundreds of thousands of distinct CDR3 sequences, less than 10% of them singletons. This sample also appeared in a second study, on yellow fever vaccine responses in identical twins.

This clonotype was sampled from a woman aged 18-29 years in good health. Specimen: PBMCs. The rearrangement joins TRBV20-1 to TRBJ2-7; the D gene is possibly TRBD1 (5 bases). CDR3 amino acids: CSASWRTSYEQYF. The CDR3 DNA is TGCAGTGCTAGTTGGCGGACATCCTACGAGCAGTACTTC.